The clone carrying this TCR beta chain has a handful of counts. CDR1 LNHDA and CDR2 SQIVND come from the germline V gene (reference sequence). The CDR3 covers 13 residues. Trimming pared 5 bases from V and 2 bases from J, leaving 8 bases between. Clones were read by immunoSEQ multiplex PCR, and TCRdb kept only the in-frame ones, dropping some. Among about 490,000 clones listed, less than 80% were seen once. The data were taken from a study of shared clonotypes between healthy human individuals. The chain links TRBV19 to TRBJ2-3; D might be TRBD2 (5 bases). The origin of this receptor is a woman between 35 and 50 years old in good health. Some clones in this sample may be carry-over from other donors' samples. Sequenced: PBMCs. CDR3 nucleotides: TGTGCCAGTAGTTCCCGGGACACAGATACGCAGTATTTT. It specifies CASSSRDTDTQYF. The whole variable domain, remainder taken from reference TRBV19 and TRBJ2-3, is DGGITQSPKYLFRKEGQNVTLSCEQNLNHDAMYWYRQDPGQGLRLIYYSQIVNDFQKGDIAEGYSVSREKKESFPLTVTSAQKNPTAFYLCASSSRDTDTQYFGPGTRLTVL.